The 21 T cell receptor beta chains below were found in one sample sequenced in a study of blood T cell repertoires in COVID-19. Method: immunoSEQ multiplex PCR; TCRdb's copy keeps in-frame clones and lacks some. The data show over 200,000 clones, roughly 90% seen once. The sample was peripheral blood. Source of these receptors: an older woman with acute or convalescent COVID-19.

The chain carries TRBV9 and TRBJ1-5, with 12 bases fitting TRBD1. Germline V gives CDR1 SGDLS, CDR2 YYNGEE. This CDR3 spans 19 amino acids. The V segment lost 4 bases and the J segment 1 base; nucleotides outside the gene matches: 12. The CDR3 protein is CASSPHRGDRGPSNQPQHF. CDR3 DNA sequence: TGTGCCAGCAGCCCACATCGAGGGGACAGGGGGCCAAGCAATCAGCCCCAGCATTTT.

This chain links TRBV28 with TRBJ1-4; D uncertain. The CDR3 is 16 residues long. Germline V CDR1 and CDR2: MDHEN, SYDVKM. The V gene lost 2 bases and the J gene lost 7 bases, with 17 bases spanning the gap. The CDR3 DNA reads as TGTGCCAGCAGTTTACGCTCGGCACAGTCGAGTGAAAAACTGTTTTTT. It yields the protein CASSLRSAQSSEKLFF. Combining the CDR3 with reference TRBV28 and TRBJ1-4 gives the whole variable domain DVKVTQSSRYLVKRTGEKVFLECVQDMDHENMFWYRQDPGLGLRLIYFSYDVKMKEKGDIPEGYSVSREKKERFSLILESASTNQTSMYLCASSLRSAQSSEKLFFGSGTQLSVL.

The chain joins TRBV30 to TRBJ1-2; tentatively, D is TRBD1 (6 bases). The CDR3 has 11 amino acids. The V and J ends lost 5 bases and 6 bases respectively, with 10 bases between them. The germline V gene has CDR1 GTSNPN and CDR2 SVGIG (reference sequence). The CDR3 loop reads CAWQQGNGYTF. The CDR3 DNA follows: TGTGCCTGGCAACAGGGAAATGGCTACACCTTC.

This clone was picked up one time. The chain carries TRBV4-2 and TRBJ2-1; 9 bases line up with TRBD1. The CDR3 extends over 16 amino acids. CDR1 is LGHNA, CDR2 YNFKEQ, per germline. With V trimmed by 0 bases and J by 7 bases, 7 bases remained unmatched. The CDR3 DNA reads TGTGCCAGCAGCCAAGATCTCGGAGACAGGGGGAATGAGCAGTTCTTC. Encoded protein: CASSQDLGDRGNEQFF.

This chain links TRBV3-1 (or the pseudogene TRBV3-2) with TRBJ2-6; 10 bases align to TRBD1. Germline CDR1 and CDR2: LGHDT and YNNKEL (reference sequence). The CDR3 has 17 residues. Trimming at V came to 4 bases and at J to 0 bases, leaving 3 bases not matched to a gene. CDR3 bases: TGTGCCAGCAGCCGGACAGGGGGTAGCTCTGGGGCCAACGTCCTGACTTTC. Its translation: CASSRTGGSSGANVLTF.

In the case of this clone: A single base separates this from a much larger clone, so it may be a read error. The chain has TRBV5-4 and TRBJ2-5; TRBD2 aligns across 7 bases. V was pared by 4 bases and J by 2 bases, with 2 bases of the junction left unmatched. Germline CDR1 and CDR2: SGHNT and YYREEE (reference sequence). This CDR3 comprises 13 residues. CDR3 sequence: CASSAGLQETQYF. In DNA form, the CDR3 reads TGTGCCAGCAGCGCGGGACTACAAGAGACCCAGTACTTC.

This chain links TRBV5-6 with TRBJ2-1; D gene uncertain. In germline, CDR1 is SGHDT, CDR2 YYEEEE. The CDR3 is 14 residues long. V was clipped by 4 bases and J by 1 base, with 9 bases between them. The DNA of the CDR3 is TGTGCCAGCAGCCCGAGTGTATCCTACAATGAGCAGTTCTTC. It encodes CASSPSVSYNEQFF. The full variable domain, its missing parts supplied by reference TRBV5-6 and TRBJ2-1, is DAGVTQSPTHLIKTRGQQVTLRCSPKSGHDTVSWYQQALGQGPQFIFQYYEEEERQRGNFPDRFSGHQFPNYSSELNVNALLLGDSALYLCASSPSVSYNEQFFGPGTRLTVL.

V gene TRBV18 combines with J gene TRBJ2-1, with TRBD2 as a possible D gene (6 bases). V lost 2 bases, J lost 5 bases, and 7 bases lay in between. The CDR3 contains 13 residues. Germline-derived CDR1 and CDR2 are KGHSH and LQKENI. The CDR3 loop reads CASSPLADNEQFF. DNA of the CDR3: TGTGCCAGCTCACCATTAGCGGACAATGAGCAGTTCTTC. The entire variable domain, with the rest obtained from reference TRBV18 and TRBJ2-1, is as follows: NAGVMQNPRHLVRRRGQEARLRCSPMKGHSHVYWYRQLPEEGLKFMVYLQKENIIDESGMPKERFSAEFPKEGPSILRIQQVVRGDSAAYFCASSPLADNEQFFGPGTRLTVL.

V usage is TRBV29-1 and J usage is TRBJ2-1; possible D gene TRBD2, 5 bases. V was trimmed by 4 bases and J by 5 bases, leaving 12 bases between them. This CDR3 has 13 amino acids. Germline V gives CDR1 SQVTM, CDR2 ANQGSEA. CDR3 DNA: TGCAGCGTTGGGTCTAGCCCGAACAATGAGCAGTTCTTC. This codes for CSVGSSPNNEQFF.

This rearrangement joins TRBV11-2 to TRBJ1-2; a weak D match, TRBD1 (6 bases). Trimming removed 2 bases from V and 4 bases from J, with 11 bases in between. Germline CDR1 is SGHAT and CDR2 is FQNNGV. The CDR3 is 14 amino acids. CDR3 coding DNA: TGTGCCAGCAGCTTAACGGACAGCCCCTATGGCTACACCTTC. Translated: CASSLTDSPYGYTF.

This rearrangement joins TRBV6-5 to TRBJ1-2, with unresolved D. This CDR3 contains 12 residues. V gave up 5 bases and J gave up 7 bases, with 11 bases separating them. Per the germline V gene, CDR1 is MNHEY and CDR2 is SVGAGI. CDR3 sequence: CASSSYFGGYTF. The CDR3 DNA follows: TGTGCCAGCAGTAGCTATTTTGGTGGCTACACCTTC.

A single count supports this clone. This sequence joins TRBV28 and TRBJ2-1; 8 bases agree with TRBD2. This CDR3 comprises 16 residues. Germline loops: CDR1 MDHEN, CDR2 SYDVKM. The V segment lost 5 bases and the J segment 1 base; nucleotides outside the gene matches: 7. The CDR3 coding sequence is TGTGCCAGCAGTCTTACCGGGACTAGGTCCTACAATGAGCAGTTCTTC. Encoded protein: CASSLTGTRSYNEQFF.

Comments on this clone: Distinct nucleotide sequences in the sample also encode this CDR3. The V gene is TRBV19, the J gene TRBJ1-4; D is undetermined. V was clipped by 1 base and J by 6 bases, with 3 bases between them. This CDR3 comprises 12 residues. CDR1 is LNHDA, CDR2 SQIVND, per germline (reference sequence). The CDR3 region has the DNA TGTGCCAGTAGTATAGGCGATGAAAAACTGTTTTTT. It yields the protein CASSIGDEKLFF.

A single count supports this clone. The sample carries other DNA sequences with the same CDR3. The rearrangement links TRBV27 to TRBJ1-1; possible D gene TRBD1, 5 bases. Looked up from germline, CDR1 is MNHEY and CDR2 is SMNVEV (reference sequence). This CDR3 is 18 amino acids long. Trimming left V 1 base short and J 4 bases short, with 22 bases between. The CDR3 bases are TGTGCCAGCAGTTTATGGGCCTTTGTGGGACGGGAGGGCACTGAAGCTTTCTTT. It codes for CASSLWAFVGREGTEAFF.

V usage is TRBV3-1 (or the pseudogene TRBV3-2) and J usage is TRBJ2-1; 13 nucleotides agree with TRBD2. J was trimmed by 5 bases and V by 4 bases; bases with no gene match: 5. In germline, CDR1 is LGHDT, CDR2 YNNKEL (reference sequence). The CDR3 has 16 amino acids. CDR3 DNA: TGTGCCAGCAGCCCCCGGACTAGCGGGGGTAACAATGAGCAGTTCTTC. This gives the protein CASSPRTSGGNNEQFF.

The chain links TRBV7-2 to TRBJ1-6, with 8 bases aligning to TRBD1. CDR1 SGHTA and CDR2 FQGNSA come from the germline V gene. Unmatched junction bases numbered 1, after V lost 2 bases and J lost 7 bases. CDR3 size: 14 residues. CDR3 bases: TGTGCCAGCAGCTTAAGACAGGGGAATTCACCCCTCCACTTT. Its protein product is CASSLRQGNSPLHF.

The genes are TRBV11-2 and TRBJ2-3; TRBD2 might be the D (5 bases). Trimming left V 6 bases short and J 2 bases short, with 15 bases between. The CDR3 spans 15 residues. The germline CDR1 and CDR2 sequences are SGHAT and FQNNGV. CDR3 nucleotides: TGTGCCAGCAGTCTCGACTACCCCCACACAGATACGCAGTATTTT. Protein sequence: CASSLDYPHTDTQYF.

The chain couples TRBV24-1 to TRBJ2-7; 9 bases match TRBD1. CDR3 length: 14 amino acids. The V gene end was trimmed by 4 bases and the J gene end by 8 bases; junction bases not matched to a gene: 8. Germline CDR1 KGHDR, CDR2 SFDVKD. The CDR3 DNA is TGTGCCACCAGTGACACCGGGACAGGGTATCAGCAGTACTTC. Translating it yields CATSDTGTGYQQYF.

This rearrangement joins TRBV2 to TRBJ1-4, with D possibly TRBD1 on 6 matching bases. Germline V gene lookup returns CDR1 SNHLY and CDR2 FYNNEI. The CDR3 length is 15 residues. With 2 bases removed from V and 8 bases from J, the gap between germline ends came to 15 bases. The CDR3 sequence is CASSELRGSGEKLFF. The CDR3 coding sequence is TGTGCCAGCAGTGAATTGAGGGGGTCTGGGGAAAAACTGTTTTTT.

The chain uses TRBV7-9 and TRBJ1-4; no firm D call. The V and J ends lost 5 bases and 4 bases respectively, with 14 bases between them. The CDR3 sequence is 15 residues long. The V gene's germline CDR1 is SEHNR and CDR2 FQNEAQ (reference sequence). The CDR3 DNA follows: TGTGCCAGCAGCCCCACCGGGATTTATAATGAAAAACTGTTTTTT. Amino acids: CASSPTGIYNEKLFF.

The chain couples TRBV4-3 to TRBJ2-7; 13 nucleotides align to TRBD2. The junction had 8 bases not matched to a gene; V was cut back by 5 bases and J by 1 base. This CDR3 comprises 17 residues. The germline V gene has CDR1 LGHNA and CDR2 YSLEER. The CDR3 loop is CASSEARGLAGSYEQYF. CDR3 in DNA: TGCGCCAGCAGCGAAGCGAGGGGACTAGCGGGATCCTACGAGCAGTACTTC.